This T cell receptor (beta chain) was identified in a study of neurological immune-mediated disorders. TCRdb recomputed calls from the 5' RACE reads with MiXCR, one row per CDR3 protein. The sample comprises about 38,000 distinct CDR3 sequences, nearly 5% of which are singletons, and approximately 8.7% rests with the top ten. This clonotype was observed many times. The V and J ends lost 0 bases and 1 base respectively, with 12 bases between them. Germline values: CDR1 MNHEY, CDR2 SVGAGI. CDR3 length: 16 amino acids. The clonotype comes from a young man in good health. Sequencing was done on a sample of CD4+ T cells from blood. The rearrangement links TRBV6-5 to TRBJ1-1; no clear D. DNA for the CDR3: TGTGCCAGCAGTTACTCGGCGTCGGGCAGGAACACTGAAGCTTTCTTT. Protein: CASSYSASGRNTEAFF.